This T cell receptor beta chain was recorded in a study of OX40 agonist ivuxolimab in advanced cancers. Profiling relied on immunoSEQ multiplex PCR, and the TCRdb table lists in-frame clones only, not all of them. The repertoire holds 40,000 to 55,000 clones, about four fifths seen once, with about 10% in the top ten. The CDR3 is 14 amino acids. V dropped 4 bases and J dropped 2 bases, with 8 bases sitting between them. The germline V gene encodes CDR1 SEHNR and CDR2 FQNEAQ (reference sequence). The TCR was taken from an adult with an advanced solid tumor such as melanoma, head and neck, liver or kidney cancer. The sequencing here drew on CD4+ or CD8+ T cells sorted from blood, taken in a trial of the OX40 agonist ivuxolimab. J is TRBJ1-4 and V is TRBV7-9; possible D gene TRBD1, 5 bases. The CDR3 is CASSSRQTNEKLFF. In DNA, the CDR3 is TGTGCCAGCAGCTCCCGACAGACTAATGAAAAACTGTTTTTT.